This is a list of T cell receptor beta chains from one sample in a study of a mutant IDH1 vaccine in newly diagnosed glioma. The antigens for these receptors are not known. TCRdb's table, derived via immunoSEQ multiplex PCR, lists solely in-frame clones and lacks some. The table records about 50,000 clones, 78% of them present only once. This sample comprised PBMCs, obtained from a glioma patient whose treatment included an IDH1 peptide vaccine. Source of these receptors: a man aged 50 to 59 with glioma. The CDR3 runs from the conserved cysteine through the conserved F or W. The D gene is left open where the match is weak. The size field is filled for only some rows; it gives once, few, many or a size class.

j_call | d_call | clone_size | v_call | cdr3_nt | cdr3_aa
TRBJ2-3 | TRBD1 | . | TRBV5-6 | TGTGCCAGCAGCTTAACCGGGACAGGGCTTAATACGCAGTATTTT | CASSLTGTGLNTQYF
TRBJ2-7 | . | few | TRBV7-9 | TGTGCCAGCAGCTTAGGAGGGACCTGGACCTACGAGCAGTACTTC | CASSLGGTWTYEQYF
TRBJ2-2 | . | once | TRBV11-2 | TGTGCCAGCACCTTACTGACCGGGTCGGGCACCGGGGAGCTGTTTTTT | CASTLLTGSGTGELFF
TRBJ2-1 | . | . | TRBV9 | TGTGCCAGCAGCGTAATTTCGTCCTACAATGAGCAGTTCTTC | CASSVISSYNEQFF
TRBJ1-2 | TRBD1 | few | TRBV28 | TGTGCCAGCAGTAGGGGGACAGGGCCCTATGGCTACACCTTC | CASSRGTGPYGYTF
TRBJ1-4 | TRBD1 | . | TRBV19 | TGTGCCAGTAGTTCGGGACAGAATGGAAAACTGTTTTTT | CASSSGQNGKLFF
TRBJ1-6 | . | few | TRBV18 | TGTGCCAGCTCCCGCCCGGGACGGGAACGACCTTCGACCCTCCACTTT | CASSRPGRERPSTLHF
TRBJ1-1 | TRBD1 | few | TRBV6-5 | TGTGCCAGCAGATCAACGGACAGGCAAGCTTTCTTT | CASRSTDRQAFF
TRBJ2-1 | . | few | TRBV9 | TGTGCCAGCAGCGTAGGACCTTACAATGAGCAGTTCTTC | CASSVGPYNEQFF
TRBJ2-6 | . | . | TRBV18 | TGTGCCAGCTCACCGCTTCGGTTTACTGGGGCCAACGTCCTGACTTTC | CASSPLRFTGANVLTF
TRBJ1-1 | TRBD1 | . | TRBV30 | TGTGCCTGGAAGACCGGGACAGCTAACACTGAAGCTTTCTTT | CAWKTGTANTEAFF
TRBJ1-1 | TRBD1 | few | TRBV4-1 | TGCGCCAGCAGCCAAGTCATCACAGGGGGCATCTACGGTGAAGCTTTCTTT | CASSQVITGGIYGEAFF
TRBJ1-1 | . | . | TRBV18 | TGTGCCAGCTCTCCAATCCCTGACGGTGAAGCTTTCTTT | CASSPIPDGEAFF
TRBJ2-7 | TRBD1 | . | TRBV7-9 | TGTGCCAGCAGCCCGCCGGGACAGGGAGGCCTAGGCGGGGTTTACGAGCAGTACTTC | CASSPPGQGGLGGVYEQYF
TRBJ1-5 | . | . | TRBV7-2 | TGTGCCAGCAGCCCACAGATTGAGGCGAGGGCCCAGCATTTT | CASSPQIEARAQHF
TRBJ2-7 | . | . | TRBV29-1 | TGCAGCGTTGTTGCCAGTTTCTACGAGCAGTACTTC | CSVVASFYEQYF
TRBJ2-5 | TRBD2 | . | TRBV5-6 | TGTGCCAGCAGCTTGTCGGGGGGAGAGACCCAGTACTTC | CASSLSGGETQYF
TRBJ2-2 | TRBD1 | . | TRBV14 | TGTGCCAGCAGCCACCTGACAGGGTATGCCGGGGAGCTGTTTTTT | CASSHLTGYAGELFF
TRBJ2-5 | TRBD2 | . | TRBV6-5 | TGTGCCAGCAGTCGACTAGCGGTGTCCCAAGAGACCCAGTACTTC | CASSRLAVSQETQYF
TRBJ1-2 | TRBD1 | . | TRBV19 | TGTGCCAGTAACCGGGACAGGGCCTATGGCTACACCTTC | CASNRDRAYGYTF
TRBJ2-7 | . | . | TRBV11-3 | TGTGCCAGCAGCCCCGGCACAGGGACCTACGAGCAGTACTTC | CASSPGTGTYEQYF
TRBJ1-1 | . | . | TRBV15 | TGTGCCACCAGCAGATCCCAGGGGATGAACACTGAAGCTTTCTTT | CATSRSQGMNTEAFF
TRBJ2-2 | TRBD1 | . | TRBV9 | TGTGCCAGCGCGCAAGTGGCAGGGGGCAACGGGGAGCTGTTTTTT | CASAQVAGGNGELFF
TRBJ1-2 | . | . | TRBV29-1 | TGCAGCGTTGCAGGGGACGAATATGGCTACACCTTC | CSVAGDEYGYTF